The clone carrying this T cell receptor (beta chain) has a count of ten or more. Its antigen is not known. All patients were treatment-naive before thyroid surgery. This sample was taken from a study of metastatic and nonmetastatic thyroid tumors. In the study overall: Malignant and benign thyroid patients had repertoires compared in peripheral blood and tumor or nodule tissue.

The CDR3 covers 16 residues. Trimming pared 0 bases from V and 0 bases from J, leaving 11 bases between. Germline lookup yields CDR1 SGHVS and CDR2 FNYEAQ. Study-level points and caveats: Relative to benign nodules, malignant thyroid tumors were reportedly characterized by significantly elevated TCR beta diversity in blood and tumor.

Per the original methods: Using the CDR3 differences seen across clinicopathological groups, the authors built a distant-metastasis classifier for papillary thyroid cancer, which was meant to discriminate distant-metastatic patients. TCRdb reassembled clones from the PCR reads with MiXCR. The V and J calls and clone size come from TCRdb's table, not from the authors' own analysis. The table lists about 9,900 clones, approximately 11% of them singletons. This sequence originates from a female donor with papillary thyroid cancer or a benign thyroid nodule (not recorded which). Some clones in this sample may be carry-over from other donors' samples. The rearrangement joins TRBV7-6 to TRBJ2-5; no clear D gene. The source material was tumor tissue. This CDR3 is CASSLAINEHQETQYF. Here the CDR3 DNA reads TGTGCCAGCAGCTTAGCGATTAATGAGCACCAAGAGACCCAGTACTTC.